This TCR beta chain is from a study of T cell responses to AZD1222 COVID-19 vaccine. Whole-study findings and limits: It was only after the peak T cell response that any repertoires were sampled. Within unmutated variant regions lay the reported targets of nearly half of spike-specific TCRs. At baseline, seropositivity was found in only 6 or 7 AZD1222 recipients.

Trimming removed 4 bases at V and 6 bases at J, with 10 bases between. The CDR3 consists of 13 residues. From germline, CDR1 is SGHTA and CDR2 FQGTGA. Pooling of second doses given at about 4 or about 12 weeks was done. Sequencing used immunoSEQ multiplex PCR; TCRdb keeps in-frame clones, though not all of them. Of some 280,000 clones listed, 94% are singletons. Regarding this clone: Its target is unknown.

The sequence derives from an adult who received the AZD1222 COVID-19 vaccine. The sample here was peripheral blood, taken 28 days after the second AZD1222 dose. The rearrangement joins TRBV7-3 to TRBJ2-1, with D maybe TRBD2 (5 bases). The CDR3 region is CASSSSGSNEQFF. DNA for the CDR3: TGTGCCAGCAGCTCGAGCGGATCCAATGAGCAGTTCTTC. Combining the CDR3 with reference TRBV7-3 and TRBJ2-1 gives the whole variable domain GAGVSQTPSNKVTEKGKYVELRCDPISGHTALYWYRQSLGQGPEFLIYFQGTGAADDSGLPNDRFFAVRPEGSVSTLKIQRTERGDSAVYLCASSSSGSNEQFFGPGTRLTVL.